The 28 T cell receptor beta chains below all came from one sample that was sequenced in a study of blood T cell repertoires in COVID-19. The assay was immunoSEQ multiplex PCR, and TCRdb's table has in-frame clones only and misses some. This table holds around 32,000 clones, 80% to 95% found once. The sample comprised peripheral blood. Receptor source: a male donor with active COVID-19.

This chain joins TRBV21-1 and TRBJ1-1. TRBV21-1 is tagged as a pseudogene. This CDR3 spans 13 amino acids. CDR3 amino acids: CASRDGMNTEAFF. In nucleotides, the CDR3 is TGTGCCAGCAGGGACGGGATGAACACTGAAGCTTTCTTT.

The genes are TRBV19 and TRBJ1-1; D is possibly TRBD1 (6 bases). This CDR3 comprises 17 residues. V was pared by 0 bases and J by 7 bases, with 21 bases between. The germline V gene encodes CDR1 LNHDA and CDR2 SQIVND (reference sequence). The CDR3 coding sequence is TGTGCCAGTAGTATAGACCTTGGGCGATACAGGGAATTTGAAGCTTTCTTT. It specifies CASSIDLGRYREFEAFF.

The rearrangement joins TRBV5-1 to TRBJ1-5; D may be TRBD1 (6 bases). Trimming removed 4 bases from V and 2 bases from J, with 13 bases in between. The CDR3 totals 15 residues. Germline V gives CDR1 SGHRS, CDR2 YFSETQ. CDR3 protein: CASSESTGRNQPQHF. The CDR3, as DNA: TGCGCCAGCAGCGAGAGTACAGGGCGCAATCAGCCCCAGCATTTT. The full variable domain, with the rest looked up from reference TRBV5-1 and TRBJ1-5, is KAGVTQTPRYLIKTRGQQVTLSCSPISGHRSVSWYQQTPGQGLQFLFEYFSETQRNKGNFPGRFSGRQFSNSRSEMNVSTLELGDSALYLCASSESTGRNQPQHFGDGTRLSIL.

CDR3 loop: CASSDRRGGYTF. CDR3 sequence (DNA): TGTGCCAGCAGCGATAGGAGGGGGGGGTACACCTTC. This rearrangement joins TRBV2 to TRBJ1-2; tentative D call: TRBD1 (6 bases). Trimming cost V 6 bases and J 11 bases, with 16 bases left between them. Germline values: CDR1 SNHLY, CDR2 FYNNEI. CDR3 length: 12 amino acids.

The chain couples TRBV14 to TRBJ1-2; 7 nucleotides align to TRBD1. J gave up 1 base and V 0 bases, and 14 bases lay outside the gene matches. Germline V CDR1 and CDR2: SGHDN, FVKESK. This CDR3 spans 19 amino acids. CDR3 nucleotides: TGTGCCAGCAGCCAAGATAAGGGGTTTCGGACAGGAGATAACTATGGCTACACCTTC. Its translation: CASSQDKGFRTGDNYGYTF.

V and J are TRBV9 and TRBJ2-1; perhaps TRBD2 as D (5 bases). The V gene lost 4 bases and the J gene lost 4 bases, with 18 bases spanning the gap. The length of the CDR3 is 16 residues. CDR1 is SGDLS, CDR2 YYNGEE, per germline. The CDR3 DNA reads as TGTGCCAGCAGCCTCAGACGGCGAGGGTTTTACAATGAGCAGTTCTTC. Its protein product is CASSLRRRGFYNEQFF.

The CDR3 DNA is TGCAGTGCTAGTAAGTCTAGCGGGGGCTACGAGCAGTACTTC. The encoded protein is CSASKSSGGYEQYF. This chain links TRBV20-1 with TRBJ2-7, with 10 bases matching TRBD2. Germline trimming cut 3 bases from V and 3 bases from J; bases unmatched to any gene: 5. The CDR3 is 14 residues long. Per germline, CDR1 DFQATT and CDR2 SNEGSKA (reference sequence).

The chain has TRBV5-1 and TRBJ2-1; 10 bases match TRBD2. J was trimmed by 9 bases and V by 0 bases; bases with no gene match: 9. Germline loops: CDR1 SGHRS, CDR2 YFSETQ. The CDR3 extends over 16 amino acids. The CDR3 region is CASSLAPAGGLSEQFF. In DNA form, the CDR3 reads TGCGCCAGCAGCTTGGCCCCAGCGGGGGGGCTCAGTGAGCAGTTCTTC.

The rearrangement links TRBV10-3 to TRBJ1-2; D may be TRBD1 (6 bases). Trimming pared 8 bases from V and 3 bases from J, leaving 13 bases between. The CDR3 is 13 amino acids. Germline CDR1 is ENHRY and CDR2 is SYGVKD. CDR3 sequence: CAIALTGDYGYTF. In DNA, the CDR3 is TGTGCCATCGCCTTGACAGGCGACTATGGCTACACCTTC.

The rearrangement links TRBV19 to TRBJ2-3, with D perhaps matching TRBD1 (5 bases). Trimming took off 5 bases at V and 3 bases at J, with 9 bases between the two ends. Germline loops: CDR1 LNHDA, CDR2 SQIVND (reference sequence). This CDR3 is 13 amino acids long. CDR3 amino acids: CASSWQGTDTQYF. The CDR3 DNA sequence: TGTGCCAGTAGTTGGCAGGGAACAGATACGCAGTATTTT.

The chain uses TRBV29-1 and TRBJ1-2; D call uncertain. Between the trimmed V and J ends, which lost 5 bases and 5 bases, there was a span of 12 bases. The germline V gene encodes CDR1 SQVTM and CDR2 ANQGSEA. The CDR3 is made up of 12 amino acids. The CDR3 spells CSVQASGYGYTF. The CDR3 DNA sequence: TGCAGCGTTCAAGCGTCGGGGTATGGCTACACCTTC.

V is TRBV5-6 and J is TRBJ2-3; D perhaps matches TRBD1 (7 bases). Per germline, CDR1 SGHDT and CDR2 YYEEEE. The V and J ends lost 4 bases and 5 bases respectively, with 20 bases between them. The CDR3 runs 16 residues. This CDR3 reads CASSRTGQLGGDTQYF. In nucleotides, the CDR3 is TGTGCCAGCAGCAGAACGGGACAGTTGGGAGGAGATACGCAGTATTTT. The full variable domain, rest sourced from reference TRBV5-6 and TRBJ2-3, is DAGVTQSPTHLIKTRGQQVTLRCSPKSGHDTVSWYQQALGQGPQFIFQYYEEEERQRGNFPDRFSGHQFPNYSSELNVNALLLGDSALYLCASSRTGQLGGDTQYFGPGTRLTVL.

This sequence joins TRBV5-1 and TRBJ1-3; 8 nucleotides agree with TRBD1. This CDR3 has 16 residues. With 3 bases clipped from V and 2 bases from J, the junction kept 7 bases outside the gene matches. In germline, CDR1 is SGHRS, CDR2 YFSETQ. CDR3 DNA sequence: TGCGCCAGCAGCTCAAAAACAGGGGGAGCTGGAAACACCATATATTTT. It codes for CASSSKTGGAGNTIYF. Full variable domain (outside the CDR3, taken from reference TRBV5-1 and TRBJ1-3): KAGVTQTPRYLIKTRGQQVTLSCSPISGHRSVSWYQQTPGQGLQFLFEYFSETQRNKGNFPGRFSGRQFSNSRSEMNVSTLELGDSALYLCASSSKTGGAGNTIYFGEGSWLTVV.

The table lists this clone with a count of one. The V gene is TRBV5-5, the J gene TRBJ1-1, with TRBD1 identical over 8 bases. The J segment lost 0 bases and the V segment lost 1 base, leaving 17 bases of the junction unmatched. This CDR3 spans 20 amino acids. The germline V gene has CDR1 SGHKS and CDR2 YYEKEE (reference sequence). Here the CDR3 DNA reads TGTGCCAGCAGCTTGACTAGGGGAGACGGACAGGGAATCATGAACACTGAAGCTTTCTTT. Protein: CASSLTRGDGQGIMNTEAFF.

The gene calls are TRBV5-1 and TRBJ2-5; D ambiguous. The CDR3 runs to 14 residues. The germline V gene has CDR1 SGHRS and CDR2 YFSETQ. Between the trimmed V and J ends, which lost 2 bases and 5 bases, there was a span of 13 bases. This CDR3 is CASSFNPVRETQYF. The CDR3 nucleotides are TGCGCCAGCAGCTTTAACCCCGTGAGGGAGACCCAGTACTTC.

The chain is built from TRBV7-2 and TRBJ1-3, with D unclear. Per germline, CDR1 SGHTA and CDR2 FQGNSA. V dropped 1 base and J dropped 0 bases, with 7 bases sitting between them. There are 15 residues in the CDR3. The CDR3 spells CASSLELFSGNTIYF. For the CDR3, the DNA is TGTGCCAGCAGCTTAGAACTTTTCTCTGGAAACACCATATATTTT. The variable domain in full, completed from reference TRBV7-2 and TRBJ1-3, reads GAGVSQSPSNKVTEKGKDVELRCDPISGHTALYWYRQSLGQGLEFLIYFQGNSAPDKSGLPSDRFSAERTGGSVSTLTIQRTQQEDSAVYLCASSLELFSGNTIYFGEGSWLTVV.

This chain connects TRBV7-3 to TRBJ2-2, with 9 positions matching TRBD2. V lost 4 bases to trimming and J lost 4 bases; unmatched junction nucleotides: 7. The CDR3 has 16 amino acids. CDR1 is SGHTA and CDR2 is FQGTGA in the germline V gene. The CDR3 loop is CASSSLAGTATGELFF. CDR3 coding DNA: TGTGCCAGCAGCTCCCTAGCGGGGACGGCCACCGGGGAGCTGTTTTTT.

V usage is TRBV3-1 (or the pseudogene TRBV3-2) and J usage is TRBJ2-1, with a tentative D call TRBD2 (7 bases). Germline loops: CDR1 LGHDT, CDR2 YNNKEL (reference sequence). CDR3 length equals 16 residues. Trimming left V 4 bases short and J 9 bases short, with 22 bases between. The CDR3 loop is CASSPPLGGPRSEQFF. The CDR3 nucleotides are TGTGCCAGCAGCCCTCCCCTCGGGGGGCCTCGAAGTGAGCAGTTCTTC.

The chain uses TRBV6-5 and TRBJ1-2; 8 nucleotides align to TRBD1. Germline loops: CDR1 MNHEY, CDR2 SVGAGI. Trimming removed 6 bases from V and 10 bases from J; junction bases left unmatched: 16. The CDR3 length is 15 residues. The CDR3 sequence: CASRYQGATRLDYTF. The CDR3 DNA sequence: TGTGCCAGCAGGTATCAGGGGGCAACCCGTCTCGACTACACCTTC.

J is TRBJ1-1 and V is TRBV12-3 or TRBV12-4, with D perhaps matching TRBD1 (5 bases). The V end lost 4 bases, the J end lost 5 bases, and 11 bases lay between the germline ends. This CDR3 comprises 13 residues. CDR3 sequence (DNA): TGTGCCAGCAGTTGGTCGGGGGGGACTGAAGCTTTCTTT. It yields the protein CASSWSGGTEAFF.

The V gene is TRBV19, the J gene TRBJ1-5; D gene unclear. The CDR3 consists of 18 residues. The germline gives CDR1 LNHDA, CDR2 SQIVND (reference sequence). V was pared by 2 bases and J by 0 bases, with 17 bases between. The CDR3 DNA is TGTGCCAGTAGTATAACCCCGGGAGTCACCAGTAGCAATCAGCCCCAGCATTTT. Translating gives CASSITPGVTSSNQPQHF.

The sample holds one count of this clone. V gene TRBV27 combines with J gene TRBJ1-1; 8 nucleotides line up with TRBD1. CDR1 and CDR2 from the germline V gene are MNHEY and SMNVEV (reference sequence). V was clipped by 6 bases and J by 11 bases; unmatched bases: 11. The CDR3 sequence is 13 residues long. The CDR3 sequence: CASRTGDRRHAFF. The CDR3 DNA reads TGTGCCAGCAGGACAGGGGACAGGCGACATGCTTTCTTT.

The chain has TRBV27 and TRBJ2-7, with 9 positions matching TRBD2. V was clipped by 5 bases and J by 5 bases; unmatched bases: 4. The CDR3 loop spans 13 amino acids. Germline V gene data show CDR1 as MNHEY and CDR2 as SMNVEV (reference sequence). The chain's CDR3 is CASSRTSADEQYF. CDR3 nucleotides: TGTGCCAGCAGTCGGACTAGCGCGGACGAGCAGTACTTC.

The rearrangement uses TRBV13 and TRBJ2-7, with 9 bases lining up with TRBD2. Trimming took 3 bases from V and 5 from J; bases not matched to a gene: 11. Germline assignment: CDR1 PRHDT and CDR2 FYEKMQ (reference sequence). This CDR3 has 16 amino acids. The CDR3 DNA reads as TGTGCCAGCAGCTTCACGAGGCGGGGGGGCCCCCACGAGCAGTACTTC. Translated: CASSFTRRGGPHEQYF.

V is TRBV19 and J is TRBJ1-2, with D possibly TRBD1 on 5 matching bases. In germline, CDR1 is LNHDA, CDR2 SQIVND (reference sequence). V lost 5 bases and J 2 bases, leaving 15 bases between the germline ends. The length of the CDR3 is 15 residues. CDR3 nucleotide sequence: TGTGCCAGTAGTGATTCCGGGACTGCAAACTATGGCTACACCTTC. Its translation: CASSDSGTANYGYTF.

This chain uses TRBV5-1 with TRBJ2-1; 12 bases match TRBD2. V gave up 0 bases and J gave up 2 bases; unmatched junction bases: 9. The length of the CDR3 is 19 residues. In germline, CDR1 is SGHRS, CDR2 YFSETQ. The CDR3 DNA reads as TGCGCCAGCAGCTTGGTCGCTAGCGGGGGGGCCATTCCCTACAATGAGCAGTTCTTC. As protein: CASSLVASGGAIPYNEQFF.

The CDR3 sequence: CASHNTAGAIAGYTF. The CDR3 coding sequence is TGTGCCAGCCATAACACGGCAGGGGCGATAGCTGGCTACACCTTC. V usage is TRBV7-8 and J usage is TRBJ1-2, with a weak D call TRBD1 (6 bases). The CDR3 spans 15 residues. Germline CDR1 SGHVS, CDR2 FQNEAQ. Trimming shortened V by 8 bases and J by 7 bases, and 23 bases separated the two germline ends.

The chain carries TRBV6-5 and TRBJ2-7; TRBD1 aligns across 11 bases. This CDR3 region has 15 residues. V shed 5 bases, J shed 3 bases, and the junction held 6 bases outside the gene matches. Germline CDR1 is MNHEY and CDR2 is SVGAGI. Here the CDR3 DNA reads TGTGCCAGCAGTATGACCGGGACAGGGGGCTACGAGCAGTACTTC. Amino acids: CASSMTGTGGYEQYF.